The present TCR beta chain was sequenced within a study of blood T cell repertoires in COVID-19. Repertoires were generated with immunoSEQ multiplex PCR, while TCRdb's copy carries only in-frame clones and drops some. The repertoire holds about 150,000 clones, with about four fifths as singletons. J lost 5 bases, V lost 3 bases, and 7 bases had no gene match. In germline, CDR1 is MRHNA, CDR2 SNTAGT. The CDR3 has 15 amino acids. Input material: peripheral blood. The sequence was collected from a woman in her seventies with COVID-19, enrolled during active disease. J is TRBJ1-1 and V is TRBV6-4, with 9 bases lining up with TRBD1. The CDR3 nucleotides are TGTGCCAGCAGTGAGCAACAGGGGGCAGGGACTGAAGCTTTCTTT. Protein sequence: CASSEQQGAGTEAFF.